Shown below are 8 T cell receptor beta chains from a single sample sequenced in a study of patients and donors after allogeneic stem cell transplantation. TCRdb recomputed calls from the RT-PCR reads with MiXCR, one row per CDR3 protein. The data contain more than 850,000 distinct CDR3 sequences, approximately 19% of them singletons. The sample taken for sequencing was blood, either unsorted or a sorted T cell fraction (not recorded which). The origin of the receptors is a human donor who was either an allogeneic HSCT recipient or a stem cell or donor lymphocyte infusion donor (not recorded which). It is not recorded whose cells these are; they may come from a transplant donor.

The rearrangement uses TRBV11-3 and TRBJ2-6, with D maybe TRBD1 (5 bases). The germline CDR1 and CDR2 sequences are SGHNT and YENEEA. The CDR3 extends over 15 amino acids. V shed 4 bases and J shed 4 bases, with 11 bases lying between them. The CDR3 DNA sequence: TGTGCCAGCAGCTCCCGCCCAGGGGGGGCCAACGTCCTGACTTTC. Encoded protein: CASSSRPGGANVLTF.

At least ten counts were recorded for this clonotype. The chain links TRBV6-1 to TRBJ1-1; TRBD1 matches 12 bases. This CDR3 is built from 14 residues. The germline gives CDR1 MNHNS, CDR2 SASEGT. V dropped 5 bases and J dropped 5; count of bases not matched to a gene: 3. CDR3 protein: CASSRDRGRTEAFF. The DNA of the CDR3 is TGTGCCAGCAGTCGGGACAGGGGGCGTACTGAAGCTTTCTTT.

This clonotype has a handful of counts. The rearrangement uses TRBV4-2 and TRBJ1-5, with D maybe TRBD1 (5 bases). The CDR3 runs 15 residues. Looked up from germline, CDR1 is LGHNA and CDR2 is YNFKEQ. V lost 1 base and J 3 bases, leaving 10 bases between the germline ends. CDR3 residues: CASSQATELNQPQHF. The CDR3 DNA sequence: TGTGCCAGCAGCCAAGCGACAGAACTCAATCAGCCCCAGCATTTT.

This clonotype has just a few counts. The chain combines TRBV14 with TRBJ2-1; the match to TRBD2 covers 13 bases. V lost 6 bases and J lost 9; bases outside the gene matches: 8. Germline V gene sequence: CDR1 SGHDN, CDR2 FVKESK. This CDR3 comprises 15 residues. The CDR3 spells CASRPGLAGVGEQFF. The CDR3 DNA follows: TGTGCCAGCAGACCCGGACTAGCGGGAGTGGGTGAGCAGTTCTTC.

This clonotype showed up just a few times. This sequence joins TRBV7-2 and TRBJ2-5; D may correspond to TRBD1 or TRBD2 (6 bases each). The CDR3 consists of 16 residues. Trimming took 5 bases from V and 5 from J, leaving 21 bases between them. Per the germline V gene, CDR1 is SGHTA and CDR2 is FQGNSA. CDR3 nucleotide sequence: TGTGCCAGCAGCCCGGAAAGGGGGGTGGTACCCGAGACCCAGTACTTC. This gives the protein CASSPERGVVPETQYF.

This clonotype was detected only a few times. The chain is built from TRBV20-1 and TRBJ2-7, with D possibly matching TRBD2 (6 bases). CDR3 length: 15 amino acids. CDR1 and CDR2 (germline): DFQATT, SNEGSKA (reference sequence). V was clipped by 0 bases and J by 0 bases, with 12 bases between them. The CDR3 loop is CSAREGSGVSYEQYF. Written as DNA, the CDR3 is TGCAGTGCTAGAGAGGGTAGCGGTGTCTCCTACGAGCAGTACTTC.

This clonotype was seen a handful of times. This chain joins TRBV20-1 and TRBJ2-2; TRBD2 matches at 8 bases. The CDR3 contains 17 residues. CDR1 and CDR2 from the germline V gene are DFQATT and SNEGSKA (reference sequence). J lost 2 bases, V lost 0 bases, and 8 bases had no gene match. The chain's CDR3 is CSARDFLAGGNTGELFF. The CDR3 nucleotides read TGCAGTGCTAGAGACTTCTTGGCGGGGGGCAACACCGGGGAGCTGTTTTTT.

This clonotype was counted a few times. The chain combines TRBV29-1 with TRBJ2-2; 11 bases line up with TRBD1. The CDR3 totals 17 residues. Germline V CDR1 and CDR2: SQVTM, ANQGSEA. J gave up 0 bases and V 0 bases, and 3 bases lay outside the gene matches. CDR3 protein: CSVEDWGQGANTGELFF. The CDR3 DNA reads TGCAGCGTTGAAGATTGGGGACAGGGGGCGAACACCGGGGAGCTGTTTTTT.